These T cell receptor beta chains were read from a single sample in a study of T cell responses to AZD1222 COVID-19 vaccine. Sequencing used immunoSEQ multiplex PCR; TCRdb keeps in-frame clones, though not all of them. The sample consists of 150,000 to 200,000 clones, around 94% of them appearing once. The sample consisted of peripheral blood, taken on day 0 of AZD1222 vaccination. These receptors were obtained from an adult in good health. Both conserved end residues are part of each CDR3. Each record gives: clone size, J gene, D gene, V gene, CDR3 length, CDR3 DNA, CDR3 protein. A D gene is named only where the DNA matches it firmly. For some rows the clone size is stated as once, few or many, or as a class when expanded; others skip it.

clone size: .
J gene: TRBJ2-1
D gene: .
V gene: TRBV3-1/TRBV3-2
CDR3 length: 16
CDR3 DNA: TGTGCCAGCAGCCAAGAACCGGCATCGTCCTACAATGAGCAGTTCTTC
CDR3 protein: CASSQEPASSYNEQFF

clone size: .
J gene: TRBJ2-1
D gene: TRBD1
V gene: TRBV5-1
CDR3 length: 16
CDR3 DNA: TGCGCCAGCAGCTTGCAGGGGGCCGGTCTCTACAATGAGCAGTTCTTC
CDR3 protein: CASSLQGAGLYNEQFF

clone size: .
J gene: TRBJ2-5
D gene: TRBD1
V gene: TRBV5-1
CDR3 length: 15
CDR3 DNA: TGCGCCAGCAGCGAGACAGGGGGGGACGTGGAGACCCAGTACTTC
CDR3 protein: CASSETGGDVETQYF

clone size: .
J gene: TRBJ1-2
D gene: TRBD1
V gene: TRBV5-4
CDR3 length: 17
CDR3 DNA: TGTGCCAGCAGCAAGGGACAGGGGTCTTCATCTAACTATGGCTACACCTTC
CDR3 protein: CASSKGQGSSSNYGYTF

clone size: .
J gene: TRBJ1-4
D gene: .
V gene: TRBV15
CDR3 length: 16
CDR3 DNA: TGTGCCACCAGCAGAGATTCTTTGGACAGCTCGGAAAAACTGTTTTTT
CDR3 protein: CATSRDSLDSSEKLFF

clone size: .
J gene: TRBJ2-2
D gene: TRBD1
V gene: TRBV29-1
CDR3 length: 16
CDR3 DNA: TGCAGCGTTGACACCGGGACAGGGGACTACACCGGGGAGCTGTTTTTT
CDR3 protein: CSVDTGTGDYTGELFF

clone size: once
J gene: TRBJ2-3
D gene: TRBD1
V gene: TRBV6-5
CDR3 length: 16
CDR3 DNA: TGTGCCAGCAGTTACGGGGACAGGGGGCGAGGGGATACGCAGTATTTT
CDR3 protein: CASSYGDRGRGDTQYF

clone size: .
J gene: TRBJ1-5
D gene: TRBD1
V gene: TRBV27
CDR3 length: 18
CDR3 DNA: TGTGCCAGCAGCCGGGTGGGTCCGGGACAGGGAAGCAATCAGCCCCAGCATTTT
CDR3 protein: CASSRVGPGQGSNQPQHF

clone size: .
J gene: TRBJ2-3
D gene: TRBD2
V gene: TRBV15
CDR3 length: 18
CDR3 DNA: TGTGCCACCAGCAGAGATCGCGGGAAGCGGGAGTCCACAGATACGCAGTATTTT
CDR3 protein: CATSRDRGKRESTDTQYF

clone size: .
J gene: TRBJ2-1
D gene: .
V gene: TRBV7-6
CDR3 length: 16
CDR3 DNA: TGTGCCAGCAGCTTAGCCTGGTCTTACCCCGACAATGAGCAGTTCTTC
CDR3 protein: CASSLAWSYPDNEQFF

clone size: .
J gene: TRBJ2-3
D gene: .
V gene: TRBV19
CDR3 length: 16
CDR3 DNA: TGTGCCAGTAGTACAAGACTAGGTGGGGCTGTGGATACGCAGTATTTT
CDR3 protein: CASSTRLGGAVDTQYF

clone size: once
J gene: TRBJ2-1
D gene: TRBD1
V gene: TRBV19
CDR3 length: 13
CDR3 DNA: TGTGCCAGTAGCGGACAGGCTTACAATGAGCAGTTCTTC
CDR3 protein: CASSGQAYNEQFF

clone size: .
J gene: TRBJ2-3
D gene: TRBD2
V gene: TRBV27
CDR3 length: 16
CDR3 DNA: TGTGCCAGCAGTCCACTAGCGGGGGGGAGCACAGATACGCAGTATTTT
CDR3 protein: CASSPLAGGSTDTQYF

clone size: .
J gene: TRBJ2-7
D gene: TRBD2
V gene: TRBV18
CDR3 length: 16
CDR3 DNA: TGTGCCAGCTCACCACCGCTAGCGGGCCCGACCTACGAGCAGTACTTC
CDR3 protein: CASSPPLAGPTYEQYF

clone size: .
J gene: TRBJ2-3
D gene: .
V gene: TRBV3-1/TRBV3-2
CDR3 length: 14
CDR3 DNA: TGTGCCAGCAGCCCCGGACAGAACACAGATACGCAGTATTTT
CDR3 protein: CASSPGQNTDTQYF

clone size: .
J gene: TRBJ2-1
D gene: TRBD2
V gene: TRBV19
CDR3 length: 15
CDR3 DNA: TGTGCCAGTAGTCCCCGGGTGTTAGCGGGCAATGAGCAGTTCTTC
CDR3 protein: CASSPRVLAGNEQFF

clone size: .
J gene: TRBJ2-7
D gene: TRBD2
V gene: TRBV7-8
CDR3 length: 13
CDR3 DNA: TGTGCCACCCGCGGGGGGGACTCCTACGAGCAGTACTTC
CDR3 protein: CATRGGDSYEQYF

clone size: .
J gene: TRBJ1-6
D gene: .
V gene: TRBV18
CDR3 length: 18
CDR3 DNA: TGTGCCAGCTCACCCGGAGGCCTGGAGGCCCGGGTGGGTTCACCCCTCCACTTT
CDR3 protein: CASSPGGLEARVGSPLHF

clone size: .
J gene: TRBJ2-7
D gene: TRBD2
V gene: TRBV5-5
CDR3 length: 16
CDR3 DNA: TGTGCCAGCAGCACTGGACTAGCGGGAGTGTGGGGCGAGCAGTACTTC
CDR3 protein: CASSTGLAGVWGEQYF

clone size: .
J gene: TRBJ1-1
D gene: .
V gene: TRBV12-3/TRBV12-4
CDR3 length: 11
CDR3 DNA: TGTGCCAGCAGATTAAACACTGAAGCTTTCTTT
CDR3 protein: CASRLNTEAFF

clone size: .
J gene: TRBJ1-2
D gene: .
V gene: TRBV24-1
CDR3 length: 16
CDR3 DNA: TGTGCCACCAGGGGCTCGGGGGCCGAAGGAAACTATGGCTACACCTTC
CDR3 protein: CATRGSGAEGNYGYTF

clone size: .
J gene: TRBJ2-2
D gene: TRBD2
V gene: TRBV9
CDR3 length: 21
CDR3 DNA: TGTGCCAGCAGCTACCTTGGGCTAGCGGGAGGTCCCTTGGCGAACACCGGGGAGCTGTTTTTT
CDR3 protein: CASSYLGLAGGPLANTGELFF

clone size: .
J gene: TRBJ1-3
D gene: .
V gene: TRBV5-5
CDR3 length: 16
CDR3 DNA: TGTGCCAGCAGCTTGTTAGGACGGGGAATCGGAAACACCATATATTTT
CDR3 protein: CASSLLGRGIGNTIYF

clone size: .
J gene: TRBJ2-6
D gene: TRBD2
V gene: TRBV3-1/TRBV3-2
CDR3 length: 17
CDR3 DNA: TGTGCCAGCACTCCGCTGGGCGGGGGTTCTGGGGCCAACGTCCTGACTTTC
CDR3 protein: CASTPLGGGSGANVLTF

clone size: .
J gene: TRBJ2-1
D gene: TRBD1
V gene: TRBV5-1
CDR3 length: 17
CDR3 DNA: TGCGCCAGCAGCTTTTACATACTCAGGCGGGACAGGTATGAGCAGTTCTTC
CDR3 protein: CASSFYILRRDRYEQFF

clone size: .
J gene: TRBJ1-5
D gene: .
V gene: TRBV30
CDR3 length: 15
CDR3 DNA: TGTGCCTGGAGTGTACCGGGATATGGCAATCAGCCCCAGCATTTT
CDR3 protein: CAWSVPGYGNQPQHF

clone size: .
J gene: TRBJ1-1
D gene: .
V gene: TRBV15
CDR3 length: 13
CDR3 DNA: TGTGCCACCAGCCTGGGACAGAACACTGAAGCTTTCTTT
CDR3 protein: CATSLGQNTEAFF

clone size: .
J gene: TRBJ1-6
D gene: .
V gene: TRBV27
CDR3 length: 12
CDR3 DNA: TGTGCCAGCAGTTTTCGTAATTCACCCCTCCACTTT
CDR3 protein: CASSFRNSPLHF

clone size: .
J gene: TRBJ2-7
D gene: TRBD1
V gene: TRBV29-1
CDR3 length: 11
CDR3 DNA: TGCAGCGTGGGGGACAGGGGCGGGCAGTACTTC
CDR3 protein: CSVGDRGGQYF

clone size: once
J gene: TRBJ2-1
D gene: TRBD1
V gene: TRBV9
CDR3 length: 16
CDR3 DNA: TGTGCCAGCAGCGGATGGGGACAGAATAAAAGGGGTGAGCAGTTCTTC
CDR3 protein: CASSGWGQNKRGEQFF

clone size: .
J gene: TRBJ2-2
D gene: .
V gene: TRBV19
CDR3 length: 14
CDR3 DNA: TGTGCCAGTAGTATTGGGGCGGACACCGGGGAGCTGTTTTTT
CDR3 protein: CASSIGADTGELFF

clone size: .
J gene: TRBJ2-1
D gene: TRBD1
V gene: TRBV9
CDR3 length: 15
CDR3 DNA: TGTGCCAGCAGCGTGGGACAGGTGGCCTACAATGAGCAGTTCTTC
CDR3 protein: CASSVGQVAYNEQFF

clone size: few
J gene: TRBJ1-1
D gene: .
V gene: TRBV10-3
CDR3 length: 13
CDR3 DNA: TGTGCCATCAGTGACGGGGTGAACACTGAAGCTTTCTTT
CDR3 protein: CAISDGVNTEAFF

clone size: .
J gene: TRBJ1-2
D gene: .
V gene: TRBV29-1
CDR3 length: 16
CDR3 DNA: TGCAGCGTTGGGACCCCACGGGGGGGGCGCGGCTATGGCTACACCTTC
CDR3 protein: CSVGTPRGGRGYGYTF

clone size: .
J gene: TRBJ1-1
D gene: .
V gene: TRBV28
CDR3 length: 11
CDR3 DNA: TGTGCCAGCAGCCCAGGGGTGGGAGCTTTCTTT
CDR3 protein: CASSPGVGAFF

clone size: .
J gene: TRBJ1-1
D gene: TRBD1
V gene: TRBV2
CDR3 length: 14
CDR3 DNA: TGTGCCAGCAAAACAGGGGGCGAGTACACTGAAGCTTTCTTT
CDR3 protein: CASKTGGEYTEAFF

clone size: .
J gene: TRBJ2-7
D gene: .
V gene: TRBV2
CDR3 length: 15
CDR3 DNA: TGTGCCAGCAGCCCAAGGGGGACGGGGGTTTACGAGCAGTACTTC
CDR3 protein: CASSPRGTGVYEQYF

clone size: .
J gene: TRBJ2-2
D gene: .
V gene: TRBV3-1/TRBV3-2
CDR3 length: 15
CDR3 DNA: TGTGCCAGCAGCCAAGGTACTAGCCCGGTCGGGGAGCTGTTTTTT
CDR3 protein: CASSQGTSPVGELFF

clone size: .
J gene: TRBJ2-5
D gene: TRBD2
V gene: TRBV5-1
CDR3 length: 14
CDR3 DNA: TGCGCCAGCAGCTCTGGGACTAGCGGGGAGACCCAGTACTTC
CDR3 protein: CASSSGTSGETQYF

clone size: .
J gene: TRBJ1-2
D gene: .
V gene: TRBV12-3/TRBV12-4
CDR3 length: 12
CDR3 DNA: TGTGCCAGCAGTTTCTGGGGGGATGGCTACACCTTC
CDR3 protein: CASSFWGDGYTF

clone size: .
J gene: TRBJ1-4
D gene: TRBD1
V gene: TRBV5-4
CDR3 length: 13
CDR3 DNA: TGTGCCAGCAGCTTAGGGACAGACGAAAAACTGTTTTTT
CDR3 protein: CASSLGTDEKLFF

clone size: .
J gene: TRBJ1-4
D gene: .
V gene: TRBV2
CDR3 length: 15
CDR3 DNA: TGTGCCAGCAGTCGAAGTTGGGGGAGTCAAGAAAAACTGTTTTTT
CDR3 protein: CASSRSWGSQEKLFF

clone size: .
J gene: TRBJ2-2
D gene: .
V gene: TRBV9
CDR3 length: 16
CDR3 DNA: TGTGCCAGCAGCGTAGGCCCCACTACGAACACCGGGGAGCTGTTTTTT
CDR3 protein: CASSVGPTTNTGELFF

clone size: .
J gene: TRBJ2-1
D gene: .
V gene: TRBV11-3
CDR3 length: 13
CDR3 DNA: TGTGCCAGCAGCTCAGGGCCTAATAATGAGCAGTTCTTC
CDR3 protein: CASSSGPNNEQFF

clone size: .
J gene: TRBJ1-1
D gene: .
V gene: TRBV19
CDR3 length: 15
CDR3 DNA: TGTGCCAGTAGTCCGCAGAGTTGGGGGGGTACTGAAGCTTTCTTT
CDR3 protein: CASSPQSWGGTEAFF

clone size: .
J gene: TRBJ1-4
D gene: .
V gene: TRBV7-9
CDR3 length: 15
CDR3 DNA: TGTGCCAGCAGCTTATCACAGGGATTCCCTGAAAAACTGTTTTTT
CDR3 protein: CASSLSQGFPEKLFF

clone size: .
J gene: TRBJ2-5
D gene: .
V gene: TRBV10-1
CDR3 length: 13
CDR3 DNA: TGCGCCAGCAGTGGTGCGGGCTGGGAGACCCAGTACTTC
CDR3 protein: CASSGAGWETQYF

clone size: .
J gene: TRBJ2-1
D gene: .
V gene: TRBV6-5
CDR3 length: 14
CDR3 DNA: TGTGCCAGCAGTTACTCCCAGGGGCGCAATGAGCAGTTCTTC
CDR3 protein: CASSYSQGRNEQFF

clone size: .
J gene: TRBJ1-2
D gene: TRBD1
V gene: TRBV19
CDR3 length: 13
CDR3 DNA: TGTGCCAGTAATACAGGACAGGGTTACGGCTACACCTTC
CDR3 protein: CASNTGQGYGYTF